This TCR beta chain derives from a study of neurological immune-mediated disorders. The germline gives CDR1 MNHNS, CDR2 SASEGT. The CDR3 length is 16 residues. V shed 1 base and J 2 bases; nucleotides not matched to a gene: 4. TCRdb ran MiXCR on the 5' RACE reads and lists one entry per CDR3 protein. The sample carries about 88,000 distinct CDR3 sequences, roughly 3.5% recorded once. General observations from the study: CDR3 amino acid sequences found in expanded clones were never shared across subjects, suggesting private repertoires in all groups.

This clonotype was counted ten times or more. The antigen is not known. The sequence came from a woman between 18 and 29 years old with multiple sclerosis. Sequences were obtained from PBMCs. The J gene is TRBJ2-7, the V gene TRBV6-1; 11 nucleotides line up with TRBD2. This CDR3 is CASSEETSGSPYEQYF. CDR3 nucleotides: TGTGCCAGCAGTGAAGAAACTAGCGGGAGCCCCTACGAGCAGTACTTC.